This TCR beta chain was captured in a study of human T cells and chemical hapten exposure (dated by TCRdb to the early 2020s). About the full investigation: For sensitization, 2% DPC in acetone was applied to a roughly 2 cm by roughly 2 cm area of upper inner arm skin. Weekly therapeutic DPC doses were additionally applied to the scalp of patients throughout the roughly 25-week study period. Patch tests used Finn chambers with 0.01% DPC on the upper back, scored after 6 days by International Contact Dermatitis Research Group standards. The patient cohort, mostly female, included alopecia areata with under or over 50% scalp involvement, alopecia totalis and alopecia universalis. Libraries were combined into a pool for sequencing, and differences in TCR yield between samples came mainly from small differences in library volumes within the pool. In alopecia patients, the study followed how the peripheral blood TCR repertoire changed in vivo over primary and secondary sensitization to diphenylcyclopropenone (DPC), a hapten. Blood samples were taken from patients before sensitization (week 0) and at 2, 6 and about 24 weeks after DPC sensitization. Roughly 30 alopecia patients provided blood for TCR sequencing at one to four time points (pre-sensitization, 2, 6 and 24 weeks).

The sample's time point, from its label and the paper: pre-sensitization, week 0. The treatment or condition label, as the study defines it: therapeutic diphenylcyclopropenone sensitization with weekly scalp DPC. At each patch-test visit, blood was drawn before the patch test was applied. Eligible patients were aged 18 to 70, diagnosed with alopecia, deemed suitable for DPC therapy, and excluded if pregnant. Unfractionated whole blood was collected in Tempus Blood RNA tubes, and total RNA was extracted from that blood. Libraries were made using RACE. For sequencing, a NextSeq 500 was employed. During library preparation, unique molecular identifiers were attached to individual cDNA molecules so that TCRs could be counted quantitatively and reproducibly. For every blood RNA sample, sequencing covered both the TCR alpha and TCR beta chains. Processing in the source paper ran as follows. Samples had a median of roughly 98,000 TCRs, with a range from about 23,224 to 750,000. The Decombinator software suite was used to annotate the V, J and CDR3 of the TCR reads. For the PS versus PT1 abundance plots, all samples were subsampled to the same number of TCRs (28,000). TCRs were defined as expanded if absent before sensitization and observed at least eight times at the 2-week time point. The public reads were quality trimmed at Q25 with fastp and then assembled into clones with MiXCR by TCRdb, keeping productive beta chains. Each entry is one CDR3 protein sequence, shown with its most common DNA and genes. These V and J calls originate from TCRdb's pipeline instead of the authors' own analysis. The sample profile shows more than 300,000 distinct CDR3 sequences; around 5.5% of them were found once. The ten largest clonotypes hold over 7% of the sample.

General findings and caveats noted by the study authors: The number of TCRs above 1 in 1000 frequency did not change with DPC sensitization; there was no evidence of global repertoire structure alterations. After repeated subsampling, changes were observed in the strength of the expansion versus patch-test correlation and in the threshold at which the correlation became significant. Expanded TCRs formed significantly more large CDR3 similarity clusters than pre-sensitization or healthy control sets, consistent with antigen-driven responses. A positive correlation was found between the number of PT1 expanded TCRs and patch test score, with significance reached at thresholds 8, 16 and 32 but not 4. Because every patient had alopecia, a presumed autoimmune disease, the patients' immune response might differ from that of healthy individuals.

On this clonotype: Its antigen is currently not known. No quality values exist for individual bases; no much larger clone is one base distant.

The material was whole blood, obtained in connection with sensitization to the hapten diphenylcyclopropenone (DPC). The clonotype originates from a young woman with alopecia areata. Some clones in this sample may be carry-over from other donors' samples.

The CDR3 protein is CSVEASGGYEQYF. The nucleotides are TGCAGCGTGGAGGCTAGCGGGGGCTACGAGCAGTACTTC. This chain joins TRBV29-1 to TRBJ2-7; TRBD2 aligns with 10 central bases. Based on the germline V gene, the CDR1 and CDR2 sequences are SQVTM and ANQGSEA. Trimmed from V: 6 bases; trimmed from J: 3 bases; junction bases lacking a gene match: 5. The CDR3 covers 13 residues, taking in both the cysteine and the phenylalanine. CDR3 DNA is the only sequence kept; it has 39 bases, read in frame from the first base.